These 2 T cell receptor beta chains originate from one sample sequenced in a study of cytomegalovirus exposure and HLA in healthy donors. Here immunoSEQ multiplex PCR was the method, and the copy in TCRdb shows in-frame clones only, minus some. The sample holds roughly 140,000 clones, about 91% seen once. Sequenced: PBMCs. All receptors come from a woman aged 18-29 years in good health and CMV-seropositive.

V and J are TRBV5-1 and TRBJ2-7; D gene uncertain. This CDR3 comprises 14 residues. Germline CDR1 reads SGHRS; CDR2 reads YFSETQ. V was trimmed by 0 bases and J by 5 bases, leaving 12 bases between them. The CDR3 region has the DNA TGCGCCAGCAGCTTGGGCGGCGGCCCAAACGAGCAGTACTTC. It specifies CASSLGGGPNEQYF.

This clone came up once. The V call is TRBV10-3, the J call TRBJ1-2; 8 nucleotides agree with TRBD1. The CDR3 has 15 amino acids. Trimming took 0 bases from V and 4 from J; bases not matched to a gene: 4. The germline V gene has CDR1 ENHRY and CDR2 SYGVKD. CDR3 region: CAISESTGATYGYTF. DNA for the CDR3: TGTGCCATCAGTGAGTCGACAGGGGCAACCTATGGCTACACCTTC.